The 6 T cell receptor beta chains presented below share a single source sample, sequenced in a study of T cells in Graves' hyperthyroidism and ophthalmopathy. Amplified TCR beta CDR3 regions came from RNA transcripts. The TCR CDR3 was amplified in a first-round RT-PCR using the HTBI primer set. Each CDR3 protein is one row after TCRdb ran MiXCR on the multiplex PCR reads. The profile shows 250,000 to 300,000 distinct CDR3 sequences, 12% to 15% of them singletons. Sequences were obtained from blood. All receptors derive from a woman aged 45-59 years with Graves' hyperthyroidism that later progressed to Graves' ophthalmopathy.

This clonotype came up many times. The chain couples TRBV5-6 to TRBJ2-5; D not resolved. The CDR3 is 13 residues long. Germline-derived CDR1 and CDR2 are SGHDT and YYEEEE. With 0 bases removed from V and 13 bases from J, the gap between germline ends came to 16 bases. The CDR3 bases are TGTGCCAGCAGCTTGGGTTCTCGTATCCGCTTGTACTTC. Translating gives CASSLGSRIRLYF. The entire variable domain, with the rest obtained from reference TRBV5-6 and TRBJ2-5, is as follows: DAGVTQSPTHLIKTRGQQVTLRCSPKSGHDTVSWYQQALGQGPQFIFQYYEEEERQRGNFPDRFSGHQFPNYSSELNVNALLLGDSALYLCASSLGSRIRLYFGPGTRLLVL.

The chain recombines TRBV13 with TRBJ2-1; 9 bases align to TRBD2. CDR3 length equals 17 residues. Germline lookup yields CDR1 PRHDT and CDR2 FYEKMQ (reference sequence). With V trimmed by 2 bases and J by 9 bases, 14 bases remained unmatched. The CDR3 region has the DNA TGTGCCAGCAGCTTATACCCCATCGCGGGAGGGAGGGGTGAGCAGTTCTTC. Its translation: CASSLYPIAGGRGEQFF.

This clonotype was recorded many times. The chain has TRBV30 and TRBJ2-7, with TRBD2 identical over 12 bases. CDR3 length: 15 amino acids. Germline CDR1 reads GTSNPN; CDR2 reads SVGIG (reference sequence). With 2 bases clipped from V and 4 bases from J, the junction kept 6 bases outside the gene matches. The DNA of the CDR3 is TGTGCCTGGAGTTACAGACTAGCGGGAGTATACGAGCAGTACTTC. Protein sequence: CAWSYRLAGVYEQYF.

The sample holds a few counts of this clonotype. The V call is TRBV9, the J call TRBJ2-2; D may be TRBD1 (5 bases). Looked up from germline, CDR1 is SGDLS and CDR2 is YYNGEE. Deletions cut 3 bases from V and 6 bases from J, with 9 bases between. The CDR3 has 13 amino acids. For the CDR3, the DNA is TGTGCCAGCAGCGCCAGGGTTGCCGGGGAGCTGTTTTTT. Translated: CASSARVAGELFF. The full variable domain, in which reference TRBV9 and TRBJ2-2 provide the parts outside the CDR3, is DSGVTQTPKHLITATGQRVTLRCSPRSGDLSVYWYQQSLDQGLQFLIQYYNGEERAKGNILERFSAQQFPDLHSELNLSSLELGDSALYFCASSARVAGELFFGEGSRLTVL.

This clonotype was counted ten times or more. CDR3 DNA sequence: TGTGCCAGCATCACCTCTCGGGACAGGGATGATCAGCCCCAGCATTTT. Its protein is CASITSRDRDDQPQHF. The chain joins TRBV28 to TRBJ1-5, with 9 bases fitting TRBD1. V was clipped by 7 bases and J by 5 bases; unmatched bases: 12. Germline V lookup: CDR1 MDHEN, CDR2 SYDVKM. The CDR3 sequence is 16 residues long.

This clonotype appeared many times. CDR3 sequence: CASSQDPGLYIQYF. CDR3 sequence (DNA): TGTGCCAGCAGCCAAGATCCGGGGCTGTACATTCAGTACTTC. V and J are TRBV3-1 and TRBJ2-4; D might be TRBD1 or TRBD2, each matching 5 bases. V was pared by 0 bases and J by 8 bases, with 11 bases between. The CDR3 consists of 14 residues. Germline CDR1 and CDR2: LGHDT and YNNKEL (reference sequence).